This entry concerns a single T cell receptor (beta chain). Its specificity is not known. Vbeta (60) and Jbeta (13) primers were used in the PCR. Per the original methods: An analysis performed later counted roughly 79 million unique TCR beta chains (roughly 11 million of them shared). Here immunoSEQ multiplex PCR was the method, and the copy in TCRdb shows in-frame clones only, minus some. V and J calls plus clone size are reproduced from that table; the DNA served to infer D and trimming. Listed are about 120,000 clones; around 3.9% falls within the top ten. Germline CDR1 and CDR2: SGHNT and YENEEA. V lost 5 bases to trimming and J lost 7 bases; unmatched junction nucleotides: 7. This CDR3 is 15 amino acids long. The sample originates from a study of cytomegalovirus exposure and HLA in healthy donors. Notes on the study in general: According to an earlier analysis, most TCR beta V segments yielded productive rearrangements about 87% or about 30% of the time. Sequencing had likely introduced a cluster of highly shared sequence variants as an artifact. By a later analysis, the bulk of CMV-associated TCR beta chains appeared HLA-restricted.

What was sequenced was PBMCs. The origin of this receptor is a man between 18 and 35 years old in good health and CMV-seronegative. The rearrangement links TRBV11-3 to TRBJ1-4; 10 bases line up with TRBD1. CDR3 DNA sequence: TGTGCCAGCAGCCTCGGGACAGGGGAGGCTGAAAAACTGTTTTTT. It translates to CASSLGTGEAEKLFF.